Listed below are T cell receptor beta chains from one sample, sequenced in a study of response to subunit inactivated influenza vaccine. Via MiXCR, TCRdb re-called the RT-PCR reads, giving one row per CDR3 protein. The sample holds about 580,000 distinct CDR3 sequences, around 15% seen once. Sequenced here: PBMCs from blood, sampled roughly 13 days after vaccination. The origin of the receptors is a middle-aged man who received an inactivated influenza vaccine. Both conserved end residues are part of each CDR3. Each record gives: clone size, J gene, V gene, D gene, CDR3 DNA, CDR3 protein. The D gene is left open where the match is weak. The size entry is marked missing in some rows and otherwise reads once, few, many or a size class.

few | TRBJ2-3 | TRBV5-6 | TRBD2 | TGTGCCAGCAGACCTAGCGGGAGAGGGGATACGCAGTATTTT | CASRPSGRGDTQYF
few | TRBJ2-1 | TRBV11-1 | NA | TGTGCCAGCAGCTCCCCGCGGGACTCGAAAACACGGAGCTCCTACAATGAGCAGTTCTTC | CASSSPRDSKTRSSYNEQFF
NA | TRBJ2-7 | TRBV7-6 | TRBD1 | TGTGCCAGCAGCCCCAATATTGGGCTGGGACAGTCTAACGAGCAGTACTTC | CASSPNIGLGQSNEQYF
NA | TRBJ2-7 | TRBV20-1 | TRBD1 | TGCAGTGCCAAAACAGGGGTTACCTACGAGCAGTACTTC | CSAKTGVTYEQYF
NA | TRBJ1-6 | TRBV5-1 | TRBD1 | TGCGCCAGCAGCTTAACTGACAGGGAAATTTCACCCCTCCACTTT | CASSLTDREISPLHF
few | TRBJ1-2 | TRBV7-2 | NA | TGTGCCAGCAGCCTCTTATGGGAGGGAAACTATGGCTACACCTTC | CASSLLWEGNYGYTF
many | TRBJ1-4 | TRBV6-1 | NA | TGTGCCAGCAGTAGATCTGCAACTAATGAAAAACTGTTTTTT | CASSRSATNEKLFF
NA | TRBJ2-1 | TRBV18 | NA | TGTGCCAGCTCACGACCCGCGGACAGATACAATGAGCAGTTCTTC | CASSRPADRYNEQFF
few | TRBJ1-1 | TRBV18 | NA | TGTGCCAGCTCACATAACACTGAAGCTTTCTTT | CASSHNTEAFF
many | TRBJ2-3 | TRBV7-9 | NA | TGCGCCAGCAGCTTGGCGGCCAGGACAGATACGCAGTATTTT | CASSLAARTDTQYF
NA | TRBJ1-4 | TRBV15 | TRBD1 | TGTGCCACCAGCAGAGGACAGGGTCGCGAAAAACTGTTTTTT | CATSRGQGREKLFF
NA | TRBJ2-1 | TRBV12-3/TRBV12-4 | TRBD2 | TGTGCCAGCAGTTTAATAGCGGGAGGGCCCCACAATGAGCAGTTCTTC | CASSLIAGGPHNEQFF
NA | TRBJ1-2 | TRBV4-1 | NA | TGCGCCAGCAGCCAAGGGTTACAGGGAATCTTCAAGAACTATGGCTACACCTTC | CASSQGLQGIFKNYGYTF
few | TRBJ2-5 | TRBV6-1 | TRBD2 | TGTGCCAGCGGTGGCGGGGGTGGAGAGACCCAGTACTTC | CASGGGGGETQYF
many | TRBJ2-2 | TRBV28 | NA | TGTGCCAGCAGTTTAGGGTTGGGGCCTAGTCGGGACGGGGAGCTGTTTTTT | CASSLGLGPSRDGELFF
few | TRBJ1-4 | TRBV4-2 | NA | TGTGCCAGCAGTCCGTTTGCAACTAATGAAAAACTGTTTTTT | CASSPFATNEKLFF
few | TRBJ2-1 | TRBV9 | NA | TGTGCCAGCAGCTCCGGGATCTCAAACTACAATGAGCAGTTCTTC | CASSSGISNYNEQFF
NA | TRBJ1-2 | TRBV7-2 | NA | TGTGCCAGCAGCTTACAAGGGCCCACGACCTTC | CASSLQGPTTF
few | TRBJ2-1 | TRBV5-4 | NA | TGTGCCAGCAGCTTTGGGACTTCCTCCTACAATGAGCAGTTCTTC | CASSFGTSSYNEQFF
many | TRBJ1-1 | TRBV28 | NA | TGTGCCAGCAGTCGGGTGAACACTGAAGCTTTCTTT | CASSRVNTEAFF
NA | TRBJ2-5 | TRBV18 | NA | TGTGCCAGCTCACCCCCGGGACTGAGAGAGACCCAGTACTTC | CASSPPGLRETQYF
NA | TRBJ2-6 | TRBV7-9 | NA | TGTGCCAGCAGCTTAGGTCCGTCCTCTGGGGCCAACGTCCTGACTTTC | CASSLGPSSGANVLTF
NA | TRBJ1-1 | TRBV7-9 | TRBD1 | TGTGCCAGCAGCGCCCTGGAGACAGGGGAAGCTTTCTTT | CASSALETGEAFF
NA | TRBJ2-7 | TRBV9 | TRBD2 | TGTGCCAGCAGCAGGGGGACTAGCGGGGGATCCTACGAGCAGTACTTC | CASSRGTSGGSYEQYF
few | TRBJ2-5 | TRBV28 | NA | TGTGCCAGCAGTTTATACCGGGGGAAGCAAGAGACCCAGTACTTC | CASSLYRGKQETQYF
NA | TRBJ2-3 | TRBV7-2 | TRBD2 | TGTGCCAGCAGCTTAGCGGGACTAGCGGTTCTTGGGACAGATACGCAGTATTTT | CASSLAGLAVLGTDTQYF
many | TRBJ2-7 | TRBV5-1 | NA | TGCGCCAGCAGCCGTGGAGGAGCCTACGAGCAGTACTTC | CASSRGGAYEQYF
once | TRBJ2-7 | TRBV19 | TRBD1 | TGTGCCAGTAGTACCAACCCCGGGACAGGGGGCCGGCAGTACTTC | CASSTNPGTGGRQYF
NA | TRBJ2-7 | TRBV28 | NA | TGTGCCAGCAACCTCCAGACAGGATCCTACGAGCAGTACTTC | CASNLQTGSYEQYF
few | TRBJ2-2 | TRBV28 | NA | TGTGCCAGCAGTTTCGTCCCAGGGGACCTTTTGAACGGGGAGCTGTTTTTT | CASSFVPGDLLNGELFF
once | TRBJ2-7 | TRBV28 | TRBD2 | TGTGCCAGCAGTACCCGAGGGGCGGGAGGCAACCCCTACGAGCAGTACTTC | CASSTRGAGGNPYEQYF
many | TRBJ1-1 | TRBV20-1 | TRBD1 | TGCAGTGCTAGAGCCGACTTGACAGGGTGGTTTGGCACTGAAGCTTTCTTT | CSARADLTGWFGTEAFF
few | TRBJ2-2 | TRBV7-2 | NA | TGTGCCAGCATCTTAAGCGGCAGTACGAACACCGGGGAGCTGTTTTTT | CASILSGSTNTGELFF
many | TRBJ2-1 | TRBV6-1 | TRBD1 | TGTGCCACAGCAGGGGGAAGGACCTACAATGAGCAGTTCTTC | CATAGGRTYNEQFF
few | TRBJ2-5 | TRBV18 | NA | TGTGCCAGCTCGTCAAACCAACTGGAGACCCAGTACTTC | CASSSNQLETQYF
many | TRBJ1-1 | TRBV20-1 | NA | TGCAGTGTTACGGGATCCCTTAACACTGAAGCTTTCTTT | CSVTGSLNTEAFF
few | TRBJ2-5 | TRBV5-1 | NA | TGCGCCAGCAGCCCCCGACAGTCCCAAGAGACCCAGTACTTC | CASSPRQSQETQYF
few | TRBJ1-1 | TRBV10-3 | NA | TGTGCCATCAGGGCGGACAGCTCGAACACTGAAGCTTTCTTT | CAIRADSSNTEAFF
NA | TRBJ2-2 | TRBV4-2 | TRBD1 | TGTGCCAGCAGCCAAGACCGGACAGGGGGGAACACCGGGGAGCTGTTTTTT | CASSQDRTGGNTGELFF
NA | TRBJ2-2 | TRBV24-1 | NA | TGTGCCACCAGTGATTTTTCGGACAGTGCCGGGGAGCTGTTTTTT | CATSDFSDSAGELFF
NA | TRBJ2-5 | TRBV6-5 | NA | TGTGCCAGCCGTTTCGGGGGCATTCAAGAGACCCAGTACTTC | CASRFGGIQETQYF
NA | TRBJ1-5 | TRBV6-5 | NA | TGTGCCAGCAGTTACTCACCAACCCTCCAGCCCCCAGCCAATCAGCCCCAGCATTTT | CASSYSPTLQPPANQPQHF
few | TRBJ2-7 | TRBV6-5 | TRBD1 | TGTGCCAGCAGCTACCAGGGACAGGGTAAAGCCGAGCAGTACTTC | CASSYQGQGKAEQYF
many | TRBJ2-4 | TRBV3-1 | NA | TGTGCCAGCAGCCAAGGGCCCAAAAACATTCAGTACTTC | CASSQGPKNIQYF
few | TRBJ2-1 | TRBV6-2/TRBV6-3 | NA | TGTGCCAGCAGTAAGACAGTCTTAAATGAGCAGTTCTTC | CASSKTVLNEQFF
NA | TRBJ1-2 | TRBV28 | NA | TGTGCCAGCAGTTTGCCTGGACAGCGGCTATATGGCTACACCTTC | CASSLPGQRLYGYTF
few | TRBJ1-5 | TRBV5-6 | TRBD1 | TGTGCCAGCAGCTTGGGGACAGGGGACAATCAGCCCCAGCATTTT | CASSLGTGDNQPQHF
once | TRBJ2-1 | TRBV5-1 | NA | TGCGCCAGCGGCCTTGGGGGCGCATACAATGAGCAGTTCTTC | CASGLGGAYNEQFF
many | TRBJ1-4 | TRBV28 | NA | TGTGCCAGCAGTTTAAACGGGCCCTCAACTAATGAAAAACTGTTTTTT | CASSLNGPSTNEKLFF